This entry is about one T cell receptor beta chain. Its target antigen remains unknown. It has no much larger one-base neighbor in the sample; base qualities were not kept. The immunoSEQ Assay, a bias-controlled multiplex PCR, was used to amplify TCRbeta CDR3 regions from genomic DNA. The original methods were these. Nucleated cell counts per sample were estimated from amplification of reference gene primers within the assay. To quantify the absolute abundance of each unique TCRbeta CDR3 rearrangement, sequence reads were collapsed and filtered. For each sample, productive Simpson clonality was calculated by taking the square root of Simpson's diversity index across productive rearrangements. TCRdb retrieved this table from immuneACCESS and kept in-frame rearrangements only. Not all clones are present; in checked studies, unresolved V genes account for under half, and no reason is known for the remainder. The DNA was the basis for D and trimming; V, J and clone size are from that table. This sample is represented by about 190,000 clones; approximately 90% of them were singletons. Around 1.1% of the sample is held by the ten biggest clonotypes.

The data were obtained in a study of blood T cell repertoires in COVID-19 (dated by TCRdb to the early 2020s). For the wider study: Collaborator samples came from the United States, Italy and Spain and covered acute and convalescent phases of COVID-19. The prospective study material was composed of cDNA or gDNA derived from T cells, B-cell-depleted T cells, or PBMCs. Deeply sampled blood TCRbeta repertoires from subjects exposed to, actively infected with, or recovered from COVID-19 were included in the dataset. The repertoires were made available in a free public database intended to serve as a resource for research on the immune response to SARS-CoV-2. Samples were obtained from the ongoing ImmuneRACE study (first 160 participants) and from 1,254 subjects provided by 6 global collaborators. The sample metadata nearly always contained a de-identified subject ID, COVID-19 status, age in years and sex. Where available, HLA class I and class II types were taken from metadata supplied by the sample provider and were not determined by assay-based typing.

Whole blood was collected in K2EDTA tubes by collaborating institutions according to the institutions' own protocols. For TCRbeta analysis, collaborator samples were shipped as frozen whole blood, as isolated PBMCs, or as DNA extracted from either sample type. What the research found in general, with its limitations: The quantity of clinical and demographic metadata differed by source and by participant and was supplied without curation.

The sample consisted of peripheral blood. The TCR originated in a young man with acute or convalescent COVID-19.

In nucleotides, the sequence is TGTGCCAGCAGCGTCCGACTAGCGGGGTACAATGAGCAGTTCTTC. This sequence encodes CASSVRLAGYNEQFF. The V gene is TRBV9 and the J gene is TRBJ2-1; 11 bases in the junction line up with TRBD2. CDR1 and CDR2 are drawn from the germline V gene: SGDLS, YYNGEE. Including the terminal cysteine and phenylalanine, the CDR3 comprises 15 residues. The CDR3 DNA has 45 bases and is translated from base 1. Germline trimming amounts to 2 bases on V and 4 bases on J, with 2 as the count of junction bases outside the gene matches.